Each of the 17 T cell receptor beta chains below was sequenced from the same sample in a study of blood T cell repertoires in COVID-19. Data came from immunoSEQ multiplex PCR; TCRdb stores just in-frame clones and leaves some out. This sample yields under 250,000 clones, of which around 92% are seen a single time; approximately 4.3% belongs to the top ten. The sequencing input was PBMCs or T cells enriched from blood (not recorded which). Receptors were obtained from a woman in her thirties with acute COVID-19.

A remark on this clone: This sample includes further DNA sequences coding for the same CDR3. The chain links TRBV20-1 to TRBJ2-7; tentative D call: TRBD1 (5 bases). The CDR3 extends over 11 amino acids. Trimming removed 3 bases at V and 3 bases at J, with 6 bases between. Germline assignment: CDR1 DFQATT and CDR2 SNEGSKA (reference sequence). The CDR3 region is CSASRDYEQYF. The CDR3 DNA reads TGCAGTGCTAGCAGGGACTACGAGCAGTACTTC.

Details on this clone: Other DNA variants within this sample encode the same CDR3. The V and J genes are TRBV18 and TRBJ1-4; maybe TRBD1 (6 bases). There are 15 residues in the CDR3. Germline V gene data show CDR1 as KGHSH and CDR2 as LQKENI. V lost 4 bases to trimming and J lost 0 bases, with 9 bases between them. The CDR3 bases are TGTGCCAGCTCACTCGGACAGTCAACTAATGAAAAACTGTTTTTT. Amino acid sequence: CASSLGQSTNEKLFF. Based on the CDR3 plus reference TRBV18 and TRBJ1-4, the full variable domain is NAGVMQNPRHLVRRRGQEARLRCSPMKGHSHVYWYRQLPEEGLKFMVYLQKENIIDESGMPKERFSAEFPKEGPSILRIQQVVRGDSAAYFCASSLGQSTNEKLFFGSGTQLSVL.

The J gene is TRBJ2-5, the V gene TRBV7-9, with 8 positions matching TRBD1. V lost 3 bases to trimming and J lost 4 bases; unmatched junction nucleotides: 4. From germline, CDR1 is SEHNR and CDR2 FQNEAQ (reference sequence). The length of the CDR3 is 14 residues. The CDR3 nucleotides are TGTGCCAGCAGCTTTTCCACAGGGGGAGAGACCCAGTACTTC. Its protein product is CASSFSTGGETQYF.

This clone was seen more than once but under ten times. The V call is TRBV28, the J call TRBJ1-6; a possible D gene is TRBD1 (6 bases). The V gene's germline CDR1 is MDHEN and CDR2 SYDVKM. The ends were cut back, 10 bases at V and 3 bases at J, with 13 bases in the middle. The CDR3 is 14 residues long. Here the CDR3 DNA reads TGTGCCACCATGGACAGCCTCTATAATTCACCCCTCCACTTT. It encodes CATMDSLYNSPLHF.

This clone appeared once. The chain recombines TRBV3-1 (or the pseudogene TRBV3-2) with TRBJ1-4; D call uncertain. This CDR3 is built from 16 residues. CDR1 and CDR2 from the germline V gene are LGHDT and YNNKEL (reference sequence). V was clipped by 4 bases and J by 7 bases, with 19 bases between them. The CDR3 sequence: CASSRGMTTFGEKLFF. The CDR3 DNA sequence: TGTGCCAGCAGCCGTGGGATGACTACCTTCGGTGAAAAACTGTTTTTT.

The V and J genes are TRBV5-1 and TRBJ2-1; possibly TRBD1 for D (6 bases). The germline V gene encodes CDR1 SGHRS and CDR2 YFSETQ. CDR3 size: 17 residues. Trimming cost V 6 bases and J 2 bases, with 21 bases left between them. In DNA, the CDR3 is TGCGCCAGCACAGGGGACGGCACTATGAGGCCCTACAATGAGCAGTTCTTC. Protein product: CASTGDGTMRPYNEQFF. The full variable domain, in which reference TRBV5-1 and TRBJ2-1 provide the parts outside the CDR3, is KAGVTQTPRYLIKTRGQQVTLSCSPISGHRSVSWYQQTPGQGLQFLFEYFSETQRNKGNFPGRFSGRQFSNSRSEMNVSTLELGDSALYLCASTGDGTMRPYNEQFFGPGTRLTVL.

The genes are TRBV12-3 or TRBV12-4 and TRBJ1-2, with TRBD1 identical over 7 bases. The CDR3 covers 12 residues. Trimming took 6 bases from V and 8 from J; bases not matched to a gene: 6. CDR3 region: CASSRDSGGYTF. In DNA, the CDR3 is TGTGCCAGCAGCCGGGACAGTGGGGGCTACACCTTC.

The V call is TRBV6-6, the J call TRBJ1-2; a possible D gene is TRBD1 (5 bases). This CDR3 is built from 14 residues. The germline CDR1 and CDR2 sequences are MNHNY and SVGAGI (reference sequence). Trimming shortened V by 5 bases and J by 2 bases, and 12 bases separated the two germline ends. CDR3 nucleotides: TGTGCCAGCAGTGCCACGACAGAAAACTATGGCTACACCTTC. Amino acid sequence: CASSATTENYGYTF.

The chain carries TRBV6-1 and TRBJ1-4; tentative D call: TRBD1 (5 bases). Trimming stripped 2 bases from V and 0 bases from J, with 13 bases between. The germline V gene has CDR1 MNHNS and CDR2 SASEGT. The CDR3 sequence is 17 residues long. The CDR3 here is CASSELQDSATNEKLFF. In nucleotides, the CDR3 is TGTGCCAGCAGTGAACTCCAAGACAGCGCAACTAATGAAAAACTGTTTTTT.

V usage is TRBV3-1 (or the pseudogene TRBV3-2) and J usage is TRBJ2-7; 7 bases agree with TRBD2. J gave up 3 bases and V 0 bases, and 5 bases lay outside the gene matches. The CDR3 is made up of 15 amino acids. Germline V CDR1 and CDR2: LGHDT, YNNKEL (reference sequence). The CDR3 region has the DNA TGTGCCAGCAGCCAAGATATGGGCGGGGGCTACGAGCAGTACTTC. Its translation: CASSQDMGGGYEQYF.

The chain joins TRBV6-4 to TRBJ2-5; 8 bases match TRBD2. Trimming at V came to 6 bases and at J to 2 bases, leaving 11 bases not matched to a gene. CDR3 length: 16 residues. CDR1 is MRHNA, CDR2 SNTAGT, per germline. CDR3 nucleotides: TGTGCCAGCAGCGAAACTAGCGGACCAGATCAAGAGACCCAGTACTTC. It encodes CASSETSGPDQETQYF.

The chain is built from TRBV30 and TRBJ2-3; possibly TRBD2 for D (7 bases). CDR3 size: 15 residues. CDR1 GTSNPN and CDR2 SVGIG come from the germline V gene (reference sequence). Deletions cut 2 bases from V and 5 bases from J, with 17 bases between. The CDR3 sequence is CAWSLGGLSVDTQYF. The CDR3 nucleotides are TGTGCCTGGAGTTTGGGGGGGCTTTCGGTAGATACGCAGTATTTT.

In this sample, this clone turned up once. CDR3 loop: CASSKSRGGPFKDHKGLNSPLHF. CDR3 bases: TGTGCCAGCAGCAAAAGCCGGGGAGGGCCTTTTAAAGACCATAAGGGGTTGAATTCACCCCTCCACTTT. J is TRBJ1-6 and V is TRBV21-1. TRBV21-1 is recorded as a pseudogene. This CDR3 is built from 23 residues.

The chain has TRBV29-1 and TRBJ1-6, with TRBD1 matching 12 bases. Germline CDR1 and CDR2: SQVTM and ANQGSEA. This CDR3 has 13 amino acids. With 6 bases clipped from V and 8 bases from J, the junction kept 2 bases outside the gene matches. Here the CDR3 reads CSVGTGGDSPLHF. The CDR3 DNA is TGCAGCGTAGGGACAGGGGGCGATTCACCCCTCCACTTT.

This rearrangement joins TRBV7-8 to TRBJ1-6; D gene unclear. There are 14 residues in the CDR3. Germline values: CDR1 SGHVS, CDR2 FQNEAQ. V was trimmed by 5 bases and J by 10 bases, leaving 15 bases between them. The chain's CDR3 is CASSMRSASSPLHF. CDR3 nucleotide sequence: TGTGCCAGCAGCATGCGGTCGGCTAGCTCACCCCTCCACTTT.

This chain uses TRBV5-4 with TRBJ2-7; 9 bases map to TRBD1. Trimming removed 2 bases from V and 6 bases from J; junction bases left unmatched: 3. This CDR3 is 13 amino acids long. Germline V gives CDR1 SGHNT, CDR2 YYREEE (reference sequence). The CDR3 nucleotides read TGTGCCAGCAGCTTAACAGGGGGCTCCGAGCAGTACTTC. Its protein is CASSLTGGSEQYF.

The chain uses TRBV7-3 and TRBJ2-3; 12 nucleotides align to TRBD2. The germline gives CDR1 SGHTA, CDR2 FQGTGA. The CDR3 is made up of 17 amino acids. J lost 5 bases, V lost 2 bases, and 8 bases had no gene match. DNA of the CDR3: TGTGCCAGCAGCTTAGTTCCTAGCGGGGGGGCCGAAGATACGCAGTATTTT. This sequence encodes CASSLVPSGGAEDTQYF. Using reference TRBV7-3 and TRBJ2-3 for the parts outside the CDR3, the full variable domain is GAGVSQTPSNKVTEKGKYVELRCDPISGHTALYWYRQSLGQGPEFLIYFQGTGAADDSGLPNDRFFAVRPEGSVSTLKIQRTERGDSAVYLCASSLVPSGGAEDTQYFGPGTRLTVL.